Listed below are T cell receptor beta chains from one sample, sequenced in a study of cytomegalovirus exposure and HLA in healthy donors. Profiled with immunoSEQ multiplex PCR; TCRdb holds only in-frame clones, not every one. Altogether approximately 170,000 clones are present, approximately 81% being singletons, with the ten largest covering 1%. Sequenced sample: PBMCs. The receptor set was obtained from a boy aged 2 to 9 in good health and CMV-seronegative. CDR3s include the opening cysteine and the closing phenylalanine or tryptophan.

TRBV28	CASSSQPLGSAYEQYF
TRBV4-1	CASSQGLGNQPQHF
TRBV6-5	CASSSPDSRNYGYTF
TRBV9	CASSKGGNEQFF
TRBV2	CASKRESTDTQYF
TRBV11-2	CASSFTTGGTDTQYF
TRBV19	CASRRVAGANEQFF
TRBV6-4	CASSDGPGQRDEQFF
TRBV28	CASSPLYTGVNEQFF
TRBV5-1	CASSFWTEPSYEQYF
TRBV30	CAWSVLDREKLGYTF
TRBV30	CAWSRPEVQETQYF
TRBV27	CASSSLGGFGYTF
TRBV28	CASSFNSVGSGDTQYF
TRBV5-1	CASSPSGTSHKPLYNEQFF
TRBV11-3	CASSLDGINEQFF
TRBV18	CASFSDRGNTGELFF
TRBV6-1	CASSYQENQPQHF
TRBV19	CASSTGEVGEKLFF
TRBV2	CASSESVNTEAFF
TRBV5-1	CASSKQGWTDTQYF
TRBV4-2	CASSARRGGEAPLHF
TRBV5-1	CASSFSQGTGELFF
TRBV5-6	CASSLTTSGSGYNEQFF
TRBV13	CASSSGQLELFF
TRBV7-2	CASSLWTGGTDTQYF
TRBV29-1	CSVLVSGVGYGYTF
TRBV6-6	CASRGYLTGELFF
TRBV2	CASNLGLAVTDTQYF
TRBV14	CASSKYISLNTGELFF
TRBV7-2	CASSLVPAGPGETQYF
TRBV30	CAWTEDYGYTF
TRBV10-1	CASRRDRGNSPLHF
TRBV2	CAIDFGNVLTF
TRBV5-6	CASSWTAQDTQYF
TRBV19	CASSSLAGVRGELFF
TRBV4-2	CASSQDLNSGANVLTF
TRBV28	CASRTLAGEQFF